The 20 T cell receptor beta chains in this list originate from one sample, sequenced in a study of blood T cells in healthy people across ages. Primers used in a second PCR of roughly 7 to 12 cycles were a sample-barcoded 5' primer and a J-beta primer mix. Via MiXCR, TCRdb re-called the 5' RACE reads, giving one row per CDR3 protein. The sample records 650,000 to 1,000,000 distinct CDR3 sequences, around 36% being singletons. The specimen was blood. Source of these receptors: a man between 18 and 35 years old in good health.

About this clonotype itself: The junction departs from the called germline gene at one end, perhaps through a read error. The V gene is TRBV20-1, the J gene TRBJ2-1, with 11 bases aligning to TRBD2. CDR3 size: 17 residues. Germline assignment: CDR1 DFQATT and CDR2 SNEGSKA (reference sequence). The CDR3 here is CSARDLRTSGSYNEQFF. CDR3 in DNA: TGTAGTGCTAGAGATCTACGGACTAGCGGGTCCTACAATGAGCAGTTCTTC.

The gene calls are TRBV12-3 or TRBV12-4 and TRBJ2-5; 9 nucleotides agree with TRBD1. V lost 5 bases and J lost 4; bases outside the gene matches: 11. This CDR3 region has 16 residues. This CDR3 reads CASSQARDRDGETQYF. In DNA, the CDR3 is TGTGCCAGCAGTCAGGCCCGGGACAGGGACGGAGAGACCCAGTACTTC.

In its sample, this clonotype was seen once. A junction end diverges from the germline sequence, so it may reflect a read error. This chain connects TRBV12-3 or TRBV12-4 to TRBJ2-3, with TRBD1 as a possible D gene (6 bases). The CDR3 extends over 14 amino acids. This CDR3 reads CTSGRDIRADTQYF. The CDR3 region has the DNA TGTACCAGCGGAAGGGACATTAGGGCAGATACGCAGTATTTT.

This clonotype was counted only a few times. The CDR3 spells CASSPRSSSYNSPLHF. The CDR3 DNA reads TGTGCCAGCAGCCCCCGTTCGAGCTCCTATAATTCACCCCTCCACTTT. V is TRBV9 and J is TRBJ1-6, with D unresolved. Trimming removed 4 bases from V and 0 bases from J, with 11 bases in between. CDR1 is SGDLS and CDR2 is YYNGEE in the germline V gene. The CDR3 runs 16 residues.

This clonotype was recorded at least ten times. The CDR3 nucleotides read TGCAGTGCTAGAGATGAGCGGGGCCCGCTTCGGGGTACGCAGTATTTT. It translates to CSARDERGPLRGTQYF. The chain is built from TRBV20-1 and TRBJ2-3, with 7 bases that match TRBD2. CDR3 size: 16 residues. Trimming removed 0 bases from V and 8 bases from J; junction bases left unmatched: 14. Germline CDR1 reads DFQATT; CDR2 reads SNEGSKA (reference sequence).

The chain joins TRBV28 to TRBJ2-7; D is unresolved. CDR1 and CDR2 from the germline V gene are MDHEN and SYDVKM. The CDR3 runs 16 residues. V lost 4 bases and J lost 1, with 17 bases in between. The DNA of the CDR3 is TGTGCCAGCAGTTCCTATAACCGAACAGATTCCTACGAGCAGTACTTC. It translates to CASSSYNRTDSYEQYF. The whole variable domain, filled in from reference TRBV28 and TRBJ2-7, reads DVKVTQSSRYLVKRTGEKVFLECVQDMDHENMFWYRQDPGLGLRLIYFSYDVKMKEKGDIPEGYSVSREKKERFSLILESASTNQTSMYLCASSSYNRTDSYEQYFGPGTRLTVT.

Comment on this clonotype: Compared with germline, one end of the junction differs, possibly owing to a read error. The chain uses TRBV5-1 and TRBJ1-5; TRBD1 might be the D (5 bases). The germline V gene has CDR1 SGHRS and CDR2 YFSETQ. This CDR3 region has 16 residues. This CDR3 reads CANSLEPGQRHQPQHF. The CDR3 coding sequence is TGCGCCAACAGCTTGGAACCGGGGCAGCGCCATCAGCCCCAGCATTTT.

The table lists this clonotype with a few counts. In DNA, the CDR3 is TGTGCCAGCAGTACGATGGATACGCAGTATTTT. Residues: CASSTMDTQYF. The J gene is TRBJ2-3, the V gene TRBV6-2 or TRBV6-3, with D unclear. Trimming shortened V by 5 bases and J by 6 bases, and 6 bases separated the two germline ends. The CDR3 spans 11 residues. Germline loops: CDR1 MNHEY, CDR2 SVGEGT.

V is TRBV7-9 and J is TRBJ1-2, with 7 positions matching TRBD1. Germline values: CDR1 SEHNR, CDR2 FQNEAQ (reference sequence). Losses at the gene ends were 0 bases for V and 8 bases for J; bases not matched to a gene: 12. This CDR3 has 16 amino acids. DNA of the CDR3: TGTGCCAGCAGCTTAGCGACCGGGCTTCAAGGGGGCGGCTACACCTTC. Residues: CASSLATGLQGGGYTF.

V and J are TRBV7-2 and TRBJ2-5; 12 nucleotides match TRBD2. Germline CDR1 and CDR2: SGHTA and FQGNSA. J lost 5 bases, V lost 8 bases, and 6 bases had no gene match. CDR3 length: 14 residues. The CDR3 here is CASGLAGGFETQYF. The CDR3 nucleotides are TGTGCCAGCGGGCTAGCGGGAGGGTTTGAGACCCAGTACTTC.

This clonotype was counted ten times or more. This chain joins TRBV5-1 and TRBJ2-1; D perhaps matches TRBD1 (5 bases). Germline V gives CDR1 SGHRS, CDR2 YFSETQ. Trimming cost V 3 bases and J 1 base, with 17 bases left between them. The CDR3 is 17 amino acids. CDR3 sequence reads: CASSSVDTAPSYNEQFF. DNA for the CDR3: TGCGCCAGCAGCTCAGTGGACACCGCGCCGTCCTACAATGAGCAGTTCTTC.

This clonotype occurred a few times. In nucleotides, the CDR3 is TGTGCCAGCAGCCCTAAGGGGGCTAACGCAGATACGCAGTATTTT. Translating it yields CASSPKGANADTQYF. V usage is TRBV7-9 and J usage is TRBJ2-3; TRBD1 matches 7 bases. The trim removed 5 bases at V and 4 bases at J, leaving 9 bases unmatched. Per germline, CDR1 SEHNR and CDR2 FQNEAQ (reference sequence). CDR3 size: 15 residues.

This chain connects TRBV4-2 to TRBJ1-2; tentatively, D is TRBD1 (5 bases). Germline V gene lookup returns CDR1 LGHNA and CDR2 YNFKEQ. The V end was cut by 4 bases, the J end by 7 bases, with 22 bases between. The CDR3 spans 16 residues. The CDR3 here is CASSRGARSAGCGYTF. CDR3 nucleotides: TGTGCCAGCAGCCGAGGGGCCCGTTCCGCGGGCTGTGGCTACACCTTC.

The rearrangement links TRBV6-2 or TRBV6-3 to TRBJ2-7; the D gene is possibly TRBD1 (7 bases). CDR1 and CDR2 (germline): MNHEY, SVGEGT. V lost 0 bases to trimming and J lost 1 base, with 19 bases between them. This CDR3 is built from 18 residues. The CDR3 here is CASSYSFAVTGRSYEQYF. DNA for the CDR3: TGTGCCAGCAGTTACTCTTTCGCCGTGACAGGGAGGTCCTACGAGCAGTACTTC.

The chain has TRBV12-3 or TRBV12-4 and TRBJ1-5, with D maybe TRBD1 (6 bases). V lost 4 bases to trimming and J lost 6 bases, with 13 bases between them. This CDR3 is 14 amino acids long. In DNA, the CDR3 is TGTGCCAGCAGTTCACTGGACAGTTTTCAGCCCCAGCATTTT. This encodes CASSSLDSFQPQHF.

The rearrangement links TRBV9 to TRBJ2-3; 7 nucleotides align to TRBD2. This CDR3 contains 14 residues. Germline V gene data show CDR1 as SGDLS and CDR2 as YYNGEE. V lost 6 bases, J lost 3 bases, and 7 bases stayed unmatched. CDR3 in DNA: TGTGCCAGCATGCCCGGGGAGGGAACAGATACGCAGTATTTT. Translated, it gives CASMPGEGTDTQYF.

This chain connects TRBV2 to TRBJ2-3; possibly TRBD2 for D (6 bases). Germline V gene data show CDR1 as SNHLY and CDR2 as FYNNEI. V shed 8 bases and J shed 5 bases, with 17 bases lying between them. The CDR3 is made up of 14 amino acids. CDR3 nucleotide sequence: TGTGCCAGCTCCCGGGACTCCCGGGGAGATACGCAGTATTTT. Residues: CASSRDSRGDTQYF.

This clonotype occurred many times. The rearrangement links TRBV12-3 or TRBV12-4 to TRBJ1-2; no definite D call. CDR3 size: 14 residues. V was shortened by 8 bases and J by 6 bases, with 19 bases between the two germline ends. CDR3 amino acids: CASSAFGKVDGYTF. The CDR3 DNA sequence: TGTGCCAGCTCTGCCTTTGGGAAAGTAGATGGCTACACCTTC.

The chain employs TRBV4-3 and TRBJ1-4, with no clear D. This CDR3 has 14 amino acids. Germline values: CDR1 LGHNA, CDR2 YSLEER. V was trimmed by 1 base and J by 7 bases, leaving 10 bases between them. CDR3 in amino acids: CASSQASHSEKLFF. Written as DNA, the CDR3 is TGCGCCAGCAGCCAAGCCTCCCATTCTGAAAAACTGTTTTTT.

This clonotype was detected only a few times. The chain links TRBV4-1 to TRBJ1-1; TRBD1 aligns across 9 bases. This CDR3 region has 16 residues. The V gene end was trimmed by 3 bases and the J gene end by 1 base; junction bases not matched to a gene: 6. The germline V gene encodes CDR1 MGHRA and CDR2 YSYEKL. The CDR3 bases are TGCGCCAGCAGCCACCGACAGGGGGGCTCGAACACTGAAGCTTTCTTT. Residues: CASSHRQGGSNTEAFF.